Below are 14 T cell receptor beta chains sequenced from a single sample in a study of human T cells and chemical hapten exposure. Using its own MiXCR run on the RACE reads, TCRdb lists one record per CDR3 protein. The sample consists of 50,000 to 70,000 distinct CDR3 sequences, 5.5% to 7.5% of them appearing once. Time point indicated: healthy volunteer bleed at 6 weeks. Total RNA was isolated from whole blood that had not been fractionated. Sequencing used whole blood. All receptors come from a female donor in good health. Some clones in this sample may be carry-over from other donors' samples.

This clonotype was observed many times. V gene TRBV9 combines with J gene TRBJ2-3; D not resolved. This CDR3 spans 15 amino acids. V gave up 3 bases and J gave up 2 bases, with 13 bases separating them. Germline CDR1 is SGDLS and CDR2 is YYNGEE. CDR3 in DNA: TGTGCCAGCAGCGAGACTTCGACCACCACAGATACGCAGTATTTT. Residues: CASSETSTTTDTQYF.

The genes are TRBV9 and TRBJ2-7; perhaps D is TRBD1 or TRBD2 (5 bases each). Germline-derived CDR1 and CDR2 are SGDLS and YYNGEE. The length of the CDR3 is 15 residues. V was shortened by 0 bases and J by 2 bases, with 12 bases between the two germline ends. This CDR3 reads CASSVDPGSPYEQYF. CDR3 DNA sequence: TGTGCCAGCAGCGTAGATCCAGGGAGTCCCTACGAGCAGTACTTC.

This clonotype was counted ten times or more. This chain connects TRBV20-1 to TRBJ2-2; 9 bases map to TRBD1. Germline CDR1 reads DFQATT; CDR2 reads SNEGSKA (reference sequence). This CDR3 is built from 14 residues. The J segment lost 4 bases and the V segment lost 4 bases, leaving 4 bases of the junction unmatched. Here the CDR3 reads CSAKGTGTTGELFF. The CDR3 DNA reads TGCAGTGCTAAAGGGACAGGGACCACCGGGGAGCTGTTTTTT.

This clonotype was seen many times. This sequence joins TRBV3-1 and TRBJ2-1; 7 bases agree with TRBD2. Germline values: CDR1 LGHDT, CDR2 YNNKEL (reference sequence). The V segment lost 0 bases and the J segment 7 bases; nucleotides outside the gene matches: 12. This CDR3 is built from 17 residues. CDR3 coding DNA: TGTGCCAGCAGCCAAGATGGGGTAGCGGGTGGTTGGAATGAGCAGTTCTTC. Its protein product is CASSQDGVAGGWNEQFF.

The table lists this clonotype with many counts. Written as DNA, the CDR3 is TGTGCCAGCAGTCTTGGACCGGCTTCCTATGGCTACACCTTC. Translated: CASSLGPASYGYTF. This chain connects TRBV28 to TRBJ1-2; the D is unclear. CDR1 is MDHEN, CDR2 SYDVKM, per germline. CDR3 length equals 14 residues. V lost 5 bases, J lost 4 bases, and 14 bases lay in between.

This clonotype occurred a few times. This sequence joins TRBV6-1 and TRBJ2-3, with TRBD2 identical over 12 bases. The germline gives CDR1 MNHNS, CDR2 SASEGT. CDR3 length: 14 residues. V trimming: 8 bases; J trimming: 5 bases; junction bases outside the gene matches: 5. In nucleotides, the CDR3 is TGTGCCAGCCGGTCTAGCGGGAGGGTAGATACGCAGTATTTT. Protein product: CASRSSGRVDTQYF.

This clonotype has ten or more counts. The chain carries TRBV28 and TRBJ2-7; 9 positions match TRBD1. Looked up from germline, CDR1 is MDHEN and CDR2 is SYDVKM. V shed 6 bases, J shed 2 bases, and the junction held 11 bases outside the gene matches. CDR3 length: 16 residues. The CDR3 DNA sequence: TGTGCCAGCAGATCGCGCCCGACAGGGGGTACCTACGAGCAGTACTTC. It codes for CASRSRPTGGTYEQYF.

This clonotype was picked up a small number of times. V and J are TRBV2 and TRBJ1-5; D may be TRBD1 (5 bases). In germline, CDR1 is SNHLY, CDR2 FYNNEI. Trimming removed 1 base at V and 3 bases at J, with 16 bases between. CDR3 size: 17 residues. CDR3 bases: TGTGCCAGCAGTGAAGATTTCGGCACGGGGGTCAATCAGCCCCAGCATTTT. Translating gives CASSEDFGTGVNQPQHF.

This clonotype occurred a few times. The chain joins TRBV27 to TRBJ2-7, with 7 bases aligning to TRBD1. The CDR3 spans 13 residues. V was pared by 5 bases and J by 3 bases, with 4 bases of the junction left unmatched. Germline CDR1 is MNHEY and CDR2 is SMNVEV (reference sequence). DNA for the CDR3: TGTGCCAGCAGTCCGGGACAGTTCTACGAGCAGTACTTC. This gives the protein CASSPGQFYEQYF.

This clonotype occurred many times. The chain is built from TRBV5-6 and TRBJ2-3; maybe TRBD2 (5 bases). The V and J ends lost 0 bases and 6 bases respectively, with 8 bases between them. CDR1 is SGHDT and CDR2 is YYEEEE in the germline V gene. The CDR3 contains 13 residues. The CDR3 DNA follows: TGTGCCAGCAGCTTGGTGGAGGTTGATACGCAGTATTTT. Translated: CASSLVEVDTQYF.

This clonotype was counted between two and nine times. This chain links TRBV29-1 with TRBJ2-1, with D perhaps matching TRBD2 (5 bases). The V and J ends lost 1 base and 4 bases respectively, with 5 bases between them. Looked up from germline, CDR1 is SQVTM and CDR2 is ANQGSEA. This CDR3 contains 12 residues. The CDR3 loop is CSVEGGYNEQFF. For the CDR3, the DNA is TGCAGCGTTGAAGGAGGGTACAATGAGCAGTTCTTC.

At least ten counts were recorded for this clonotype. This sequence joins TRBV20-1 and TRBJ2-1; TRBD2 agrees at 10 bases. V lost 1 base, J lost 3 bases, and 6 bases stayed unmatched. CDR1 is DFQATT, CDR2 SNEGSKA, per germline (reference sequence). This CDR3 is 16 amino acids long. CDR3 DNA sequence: TGCAGTGCTAGAGTTCCTAGCGGGAGTAACTACAATGAGCAGTTCTTC. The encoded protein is CSARVPSGSNYNEQFF.

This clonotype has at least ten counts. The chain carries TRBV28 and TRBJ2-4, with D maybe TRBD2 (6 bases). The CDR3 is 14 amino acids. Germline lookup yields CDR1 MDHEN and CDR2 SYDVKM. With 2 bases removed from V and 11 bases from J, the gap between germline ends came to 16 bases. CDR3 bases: TGTGCCAGCAGTTTAATGGGAGGCCGTTCAGTTCAGTACTTC. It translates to CASSLMGGRSVQYF. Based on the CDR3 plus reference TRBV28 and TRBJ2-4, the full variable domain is DVKVTQSSRYLVKRTGEKVFLECVQDMDHENMFWYRQDPGLGLRLIYFSYDVKMKEKGDIPEGYSVSREKKERFSLILESASTNQTSMYLCASSLMGGRSVQYFGAGTRLSVL.

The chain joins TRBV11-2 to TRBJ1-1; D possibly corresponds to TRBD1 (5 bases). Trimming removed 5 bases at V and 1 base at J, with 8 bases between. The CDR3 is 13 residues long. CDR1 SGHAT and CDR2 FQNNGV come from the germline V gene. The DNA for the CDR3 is TGTGCCAGCAGCACACAGGCGAACACTGAAGCTTTCTTT. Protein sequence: CASSTQANTEAFF. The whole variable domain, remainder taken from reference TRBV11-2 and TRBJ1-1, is EAGVAQSPRYKIIEKRQSVAFWCNPISGHATLYWYQQILGQGPKLLIQFQNNGVVDDSQLPKDRFSAERLKGVDSTLKIQPAKLEDSAVYLCASSTQANTEAFFGQGTRLTVV.